A single sample gave rise to the 28 T cell receptor beta chains below, sequenced in a study of cytomegalovirus exposure and HLA in healthy donors (dated by TCRdb to about 2017). The method was the immunoSEQ multiplex PCR assay. For the multiplex PCR, a mixture combining 60 forward primers for TCR Vbeta segments and 13 reverse primers for TCR Jbeta segments was used. Here the immuneACCESS table is served through TCRdb, limited to in-frame sequences with V and J called. Missing clones are a known gap in these copies; in checked studies unresolved V genes cover under half, and the rest lacks a known reason. The table for this sample lists approximately 160,000 clones; around four fifths of them were counted only once. The top ten hold roughly 7% of the sample. Sequenced input: PBMCs. These receptor sequences come from a male donor in good health and CMV-seropositive.

V and J are TRBV6-4 and TRBJ2-1, with 10 bases fitting TRBD1. Germline V gene lookup returns CDR1 MRHNA and CDR2 SNTAGT. The CDR3 extends over 14 amino acids. V was pared by 2 bases and J by 6 bases, with 1 base of the junction left unmatched. The CDR3 DNA sequence: TGTGCCAGCAGTGACGGGACAGGGGTCAATGAGCAGTTCTTC. Its translation is CASSDGTGVNEQFF.

This clone was counted only a few times. The genes are TRBV5-6 and TRBJ1-2; TRBD1 aligns across 7 bases. This CDR3 is 16 amino acids long. Trimming at V came to 6 bases and at J to 4 bases, leaving 15 bases not matched to a gene. Germline V CDR1 and CDR2: SGHDT, YYEEEE. CDR3 DNA: TGTGCCAGCACCTACCTTGACAGGGCTGCCTTCTATGGCTACACCTTC. Amino acids: CASTYLDRAAFYGYTF. The full variable domain, its missing parts supplied by reference TRBV5-6 and TRBJ1-2, is DAGVTQSPTHLIKTRGQQVTLRCSPKSGHDTVSWYQQALGQGPQFIFQYYEEEERQRGNFPDRFSGHQFPNYSSELNVNALLLGDSALYLCASTYLDRAAFYGYTFGSGTRLTVV.

The chain is built from TRBV7-3 and TRBJ2-3; TRBD2 is a possible D gene (6 bases). The germline CDR1 and CDR2 sequences are SGHTA and FQGTGA. The CDR3 spans 13 residues. V was cut by 2 bases and J by 6 bases, with 9 bases left in between. This chain's CDR3 is CASSLAGMDTQYF. In DNA form, the CDR3 reads TGTGCCAGCAGCTTAGCGGGGATGGATACGCAGTATTTT. Based on the CDR3 plus reference TRBV7-3 and TRBJ2-3, the full variable domain is GAGVSQTPSNKVTEKGKYVELRCDPISGHTALYWYRQSLGQGPEFLIYFQGTGAADDSGLPNDRFFAVRPEGSVSTLKIQRTERGDSAVYLCASSLAGMDTQYFGPGTRLTVL.

The chain uses TRBV7-9 and TRBJ2-5; 7 positions agree with TRBD1. CDR3 size: 14 residues. Germline V CDR1 and CDR2: SEHNR, FQNEAQ (reference sequence). With V trimmed by 8 bases and J by 1 base, 7 bases remained unmatched. Written as DNA, the CDR3 is TGTGCCAGCGGGACAGCAAAAGTCCAAGAGACCCAGTACTTC. Protein product: CASGTAKVQETQYF.

The V call is TRBV5-4, the J call TRBJ2-3; 10 bases are shared with TRBD1. Trimming removed 4 bases from V and 4 bases from J; junction bases left unmatched: 6. The CDR3 totals 15 residues. In germline, CDR1 is SGHNT, CDR2 YYREEE (reference sequence). The CDR3 coding sequence is TGTGCCAGCAGCCAGGACAGGGGGAGGGCAGATACGCAGTATTTT. This gives the protein CASSQDRGRADTQYF.

This clone was seen once. This chain connects TRBV4-3 to TRBJ2-3, with D perhaps TRBD2 (6 bases). Germline values: CDR1 LGHNA, CDR2 YSLEER. This CDR3 is 15 amino acids long. V lost 0 bases and J 5 bases, leaving 12 bases between the germline ends. CDR3 residues: CASSQDPGRGDTQYF. CDR3 bases: TGCGCCAGCAGCCAAGATCCGGGGCGGGGAGATACGCAGTATTTT.

This clone was seen only once. The chain combines TRBV2 with TRBJ1-1; no firm D call. Trimming pared 2 bases from V and 0 bases from J, leaving 13 bases between. Per the germline V gene, CDR1 is SNHLY and CDR2 is FYNNEI. CDR3 length equals 16 residues. For the CDR3, the DNA is TGTGCCAGCAGTGAAAGCGTCGGAGCTATGAACACTGAAGCTTTCTTT. Its protein product is CASSESVGAMNTEAFF.

This clone occurred a few times. The chain has TRBV21-1 and TRBJ1-4; the table's D gene call, TRBD1, was not cross checked with the DNA. TRBV21-1 is a listed pseudogene. The CDR3 consists of 15 residues. The CDR3 protein is CASSTYRGINEKLFF. The DNA of the CDR3 is TGTGCCAGCAGCACCTACAGGGGTATAAATGAAAAACTGTTTTTT.

The chain carries TRBV5-1 and TRBJ2-2; 14 nucleotides line up with TRBD2. Germline CDR1 SGHRS, CDR2 YFSETQ. The CDR3 length is 15 residues. J was trimmed by 7 bases and V by 3 bases; bases with no gene match: 2. This CDR3 is CASSWTSGGYGELFF. In DNA form, the CDR3 reads TGCGCCAGCAGCTGGACTAGCGGGGGGTACGGGGAGCTGTTTTTT.

This sequence joins TRBV27 and TRBJ2-4; unclear D gene. Per the germline V gene, CDR1 is MNHEY and CDR2 is SMNVEV (reference sequence). Trimming cost V 8 bases and J 1 base, with 9 bases left between them. This CDR3 is 13 amino acids long. Written as DNA, the CDR3 is TGTGCCAGCCGGAGCTGGGCCAAAAACATTCAGTACTTC. It specifies CASRSWAKNIQYF.

The CDR3 DNA reads as TGTGCCAGCAGCCCCCTAGCGACCAGCACAGATACGCAGTATTTT. This codes for CASSPLATSTDTQYF. The V call is TRBV14, the J call TRBJ2-3; perhaps TRBD2 as D (6 bases). V was clipped by 4 bases and J by 0 bases, with 11 bases between them. Germline V gene data show CDR1 as SGHDN and CDR2 as FVKESK. This CDR3 contains 15 residues.

The chain carries TRBV30 and TRBJ1-5, with 8 nucleotides matching TRBD1. V was pared by 1 base and J by 3 bases, with 11 bases of the junction left unmatched. In germline, CDR1 is GTSNPN, CDR2 SVGIG (reference sequence). The length of the CDR3 is 17 residues. The CDR3 DNA reads TGTGCCTGGAGTGACGACCTTTTGGACAGGGACAATCAGCCCCAGCATTTT. Its protein product is CAWSDDLLDRDNQPQHF.

The J gene is TRBJ1-1, the V gene TRBV25-1; unclear D gene. This CDR3 comprises 13 residues. Germline loops: CDR1 MGHDK, CDR2 SYGVNS. V was pared by 5 bases and J by 9 bases, with 16 bases between. The CDR3 here is CASSLGVARQAFF. The CDR3 region has the DNA TGTGCCAGCAGTCTCGGGGTAGCCCGGCAAGCTTTCTTT.

This chain connects TRBV9 to TRBJ1-1, with D tentatively TRBD1 (6 bases). Germline V gene sequence: CDR1 SGDLS, CDR2 YYNGEE. The CDR3 consists of 15 residues. Trimming stripped 2 bases from V and 1 base from J, with 12 bases between. The CDR3 here is CASSVYTGTNTEAFF. The CDR3 bases are TGTGCCAGCAGCGTCTATACAGGGACGAACACTGAAGCTTTCTTT.

The chain links TRBV30 to TRBJ2-6; the D gene is possibly TRBD1 (6 bases). V lost 3 bases, J lost 5 bases, and 11 bases lay in between. Looked up from germline, CDR1 is GTSNPN and CDR2 is SVGIG (reference sequence). CDR3 length: 14 amino acids. CDR3 in DNA: TGTGCCTGGAGAGAGGGGGTTTGGGCCAACGTCCTGACTTTC. Its translation: CAWREGVWANVLTF. Filled out from reference TRBV30 and TRBJ2-6, the complete variable domain reads SQTIHQWPATLVQPVGSPLSLECTVEGTSNPNLYWYRQAAGRGLQLLFYSVGIGQISSEVPQNLSASRPQDRQFILSSKKLLLSDSGFYLCAWREGVWANVLTFGAGSRLTVL.

The chain couples TRBV2 to TRBJ2-3; D possibly corresponds to TRBD1 (5 bases). The CDR3 is made up of 15 amino acids. Germline V CDR1 and CDR2: SNHLY, FYNNEI. Trimming shortened V by 8 bases and J by 0 bases, and 15 bases separated the two germline ends. CDR3 sequence (DNA): TGTGCCAGCTACAAGGACCCAGGGAGCACAGATACGCAGTATTTT. Its protein is CASYKDPGSTDTQYF. The full variable domain, in which reference TRBV2 and TRBJ2-3 provide the parts outside the CDR3, is EPEVTQTPSHQVTQMGQEVILRCVPISNHLYFYWYRQILGQKVEFLVSFYNNEISEKSEIFDDQFSVERPDGSNFTLKIRSTKLEDSAMYFCASYKDPGSTDTQYFGPGTRLTVL.

This chain uses TRBV19 with TRBJ2-3, with 14 nucleotides matching TRBD2. The CDR3 loop spans 15 amino acids. With 7 bases clipped from V and 3 bases from J, the junction kept 3 bases outside the gene matches. CDR1 is LNHDA, CDR2 SQIVND, per germline (reference sequence). The CDR3 DNA reads as TGTGCCAGTAAGACTAGCGGGGGGGCGACAGATACGCAGTATTTT. Protein product: CASKTSGGATDTQYF.

J is TRBJ2-5 and V is TRBV2, with 11 bases that match TRBD2. The V gene end was trimmed by 8 bases and the J gene end by 3 bases; junction bases not matched to a gene: 14. This CDR3 is built from 17 residues. Germline values: CDR1 SNHLY, CDR2 FYNNEI. The CDR3 sequence is CASFSLGTSGLKETQYF. CDR3 bases: TGTGCCAGCTTCTCTCTGGGGACTAGCGGACTCAAAGAGACCCAGTACTTC.

This chain connects TRBV19 to TRBJ1-4; D may be TRBD1 (6 bases). In germline, CDR1 is LNHDA, CDR2 SQIVND (reference sequence). This CDR3 is built from 15 residues. Trimming shortened V by 5 bases and J by 4 bases, and 14 bases separated the two germline ends. CDR3 sequence reads: CASSLQDSLNEKLFF. For the CDR3, the DNA is TGTGCCAGTAGTCTCCAGGACAGCCTTAATGAAAAACTGTTTTTT.

This clone has only a few counts. J is TRBJ2-7 and V is TRBV5-6; 11 bases fit TRBD2. The CDR3 contains 15 residues. J gave up 3 bases and V 4 bases, and 6 bases lay outside the gene matches. Germline CDR1 and CDR2: SGHDT and YYEEEE. The CDR3 reads CASSLPTSGVYEQYF. The CDR3 DNA sequence: TGTGCCAGCAGCCTTCCGACTAGCGGGGTCTACGAGCAGTACTTC.

This clone was seen once. The chain recombines TRBV9 with TRBJ2-3; 10 nucleotides line up with TRBD2. Germline V gene data show CDR1 as SGDLS and CDR2 as YYNGEE. V lost 3 bases and J lost 5; bases outside the gene matches: 9. The CDR3 has 16 residues. This chain's CDR3 is CASSASLAGRGDTQYF. CDR3 sequence (DNA): TGTGCCAGCAGCGCCTCACTAGCGGGGCGGGGAGATACGCAGTATTTT.

The genes are TRBV5-8 and TRBJ1-3, with 7 nucleotides matching TRBD1. V lost 4 bases and J lost 0; bases outside the gene matches: 7. This CDR3 spans 16 amino acids. Germline V lookup: CDR1 SGHTS, CDR2 YDEGEE. The CDR3 DNA reads as TGTGCCAGCAGCATCAGACAGGGATACTCTGGAAACACCATATATTTT. It codes for CASSIRQGYSGNTIYF.

The rearrangement uses TRBV2 and TRBJ2-3; 9 nucleotides agree with TRBD2. CDR1 is SNHLY and CDR2 is FYNNEI in the germline V gene. V shed 9 bases, J shed 2 bases, and the junction held 3 bases outside the gene matches. This CDR3 contains 13 residues. CDR3 DNA sequence: TGTGCCAGGCGGGGGGGCACCACAGATACGCAGTATTTT. Translated: CARRGGTTDTQYF.

The chain couples TRBV29-1 to TRBJ1-2, with D possibly being TRBD1 (6 bases). This CDR3 contains 14 residues. Germline V gene sequence: CDR1 SQVTM, CDR2 ANQGSEA. The V and J ends lost 0 bases and 6 bases respectively, with 14 bases between them. The CDR3 here is CSVEDPRDTHGYTF. Written as DNA, the CDR3 is TGCAGCGTTGAAGACCCCAGGGACACCCATGGCTACACCTTC. The full variable domain, its missing parts supplied by reference TRBV29-1 and TRBJ1-2, is SAVISQKPSRDICQRGTSLTIQCQVDSQVTMMFWYRQQPGQSLTLIATANQGSEATYESGFVIDKFPISRPNLTFSTLTVSNMSPEDSSIYLCSVEDPRDTHGYTFGSGTRLTVV.

This clone was picked up one time. V and J are TRBV28 and TRBJ1-6, with D uncertain. V was trimmed by 5 bases and J by 9 bases, leaving 11 bases between them. The CDR3 runs 13 residues. The V gene's germline CDR1 is MDHEN and CDR2 SYDVKM. The chain's CDR3 is CASSQLSVSPLHF. For the CDR3, the DNA is TGTGCCAGCAGTCAGTTATCAGTTTCACCCCTCCACTTT.

The chain links TRBV15 to TRBJ1-2, with D unresolved. Trimming removed 5 bases from V and 0 bases from J, with 16 bases in between. CDR1 is LNHNV and CDR2 is YYDKDF in the germline V gene (reference sequence). CDR3 length: 16 residues. Written as DNA, the CDR3 is TGTGCCACCAGCGGGCATATAGACCGAGCTAACTATGGCTACACCTTC. Translated, it gives CATSGHIDRANYGYTF.

This chain links TRBV30 with TRBJ1-6; D unresolved. V was cut by 0 bases and J by 8 bases, with 20 bases left in between. The CDR3 has 17 amino acids. Germline loops: CDR1 GTSNPN, CDR2 SVGIG (reference sequence). For the CDR3, the DNA is TGTGCCTGGAGTGTAGGGTATTTCGGGAGTCGGGATTCACCCCTCCACTTT. The encoded protein is CAWSVGYFGSRDSPLHF.

This clone was seen once. The chain combines TRBV6-5 with TRBJ2-3, with 9 bases that match TRBD2. The CDR3 runs to 14 residues. CDR1 is MNHEY and CDR2 is SVGAGI in the germline V gene. V shed 6 bases and J 2 bases; nucleotides not matched to a gene: 3. This CDR3 is CASSLAGTTDTQYF. CDR3 nucleotides: TGTGCCAGCAGCCTAGCGGGGACCACAGATACGCAGTATTTT.